This T cell receptor (beta chain) was found in a study of early T cells in non-severe SARS-CoV-2 infection. The overall study: Unpaired chains resulted from sequencing bulk RNA of unsorted whole blood.

Trimming took 5 bases from V and 5 from J, leaving 15 bases between them. This CDR3 region has 14 residues. Looked up from germline, CDR1 is LGHDT and CDR2 is YNNKEL (reference sequence). At least ten counts were recorded for this clonotype. The antigen remains undetermined. Study results and limitations: Database matching using VDJdb favored anti-spike CD8 responses, with private and CD4 specificities left missing.

cDNA molecules, individually, were tagged with unique molecular identifiers. TCRdb analysed the 5' RACE reads with MiXCR anew, one entry per CDR3 protein. The table shows approximately 76,000 distinct CDR3 sequences, with around 10% occurring only once. Sample: whole blood. This TCR came from an adult who was a healthcare worker with PCR-confirmed SARS-CoV-2 infection or an uninfected control (not recorded which). J is TRBJ1-1 and V is TRBV3-1, with D perhaps matching TRBD1 (5 bases). CDR3 coding DNA: TGTGCCAGCAGCTCTTACATACAGGAGACTGAAGCTTTCTTT. Translated: CASSSYIQETEAFF.